Described below is a single TCR beta chain sequence and its context. Its target is unknown. The CDR3 runs to 15 residues. The V segment lost 4 bases and the J segment 2 bases; nucleotides outside the gene matches: 8. The V gene's germline CDR1 is LNHDA and CDR2 SQIVND (reference sequence). At cycle 4 day 1, cycle 7 day 1, and baseline, blood was sampled. This sample is part of a study of OX40 agonist ivuxolimab in advanced cancers. Study-level results: At 0.1 to 3.0 mg/kg, CD4+ and CD8+ blood T cells expanded clonally by week 6.

The table came from immunoSEQ multiplex PCR; TCRdb's copy has only in-frame clones and leaves some out. The table has some 75,000 clones, about 87% seen once; the top ten hold about 2.5%. The source of this sequence is an adult with an advanced solid tumor such as melanoma, head and neck, liver or kidney cancer. The chain has TRBV19 and TRBJ2-7; 7 bases agree with TRBD1. Sequences were derived from CD4+ or CD8+ T cells sorted from blood, sampled in a trial of the OX40 agonist ivuxolimab. CDR3 protein: CASSNSGTATYEQYF. DNA of the CDR3: TGTGCCAGTAGTAATTCCGGGACAGCTACCTACGAGCAGTACTTC.